The table lists the clone carrying this T cell receptor beta chain with many counts. What it binds is not known. The record originates from a study of neurological immune-mediated disorders. Study outcomes and limitations: There were no CDR3 amino acid sequences shared by expanded clones across subjects, a result suggesting private repertoires in all groups.

Synthesis of cDNA was performed by 5'RACE using 10-nucleotide random UMIs. In each sequencing run, over 160 million TCR-beta sequences were generated from 15-18 subjects. TCRdb itself ran the 5' RACE reads through MiXCR, one entry per CDR3 protein. The table records 12,000 to 15,000 distinct CDR3 sequences, approximately 13% of them present only once. The cell input for sorted libraries was some 1 million, and those cells were CD4+ or CD8+ T cells. The source of this sequence is a female donor with HTLV-1-associated myelopathy (HAM/TSP). Source material: CD8+ T cells from blood.

The CDR3 DNA follows: TGCGCCAGCAGCCAAGCTTACATGAACACTGAAGCTTTCTTT. It is translated as CASSQAYMNTEAFF. This rearrangement joins TRBV4-3 to TRBJ1-1; D not certain. Trimming stripped 1 base from V and 0 bases from J, with 6 bases between. The CDR3 is 14 residues long. Germline V gives CDR1 LGHNA, CDR2 YSLEER.